This passage covers 21 T cell receptor beta chains from one sample sequenced in a study of human T cells and chemical hapten exposure. The time point is: patch test 3, about 24 weeks after DPC sensitization. Treatment of the sample: therapeutic diphenylcyclopropenone sensitization with weekly scalp DPC. MiXCR, run by TCRdb on the RACE reads, gives a single entry per CDR3 protein. The sample includes 50,000 to 80,000 distinct CDR3 sequences, 9.5% to 12% of them seen just once. The sequencing here drew on whole blood, taken in connection with sensitization to the hapten diphenylcyclopropenone (DPC). These receptors were collected from a woman under 40 with alopecia areata. Some clones in this sample may be carry-over from other donors' samples.

The CDR3 spells CASSSGDGMGDTQYF. The CDR3 DNA reads as TGTGCCAGCAGCTCAGGCGACGGGATGGGAGATACGCAGTATTTT. The genes are TRBV11-3 and TRBJ2-3, with a tentative D call TRBD2 (5 bases). The CDR3 has 15 amino acids. The germline V gene has CDR1 SGHNT and CDR2 YENEEA. V gave up 4 bases and J gave up 5 bases, with 16 bases separating them. Full variable domain (rest looked up from reference TRBV11-3 and TRBJ2-3): EAGVVQSPRYKIIEKKQPVAFWCNPISGHNTLYWYLQNLGQGPELLIRYENEEAVDDSQLPKDRFSAERLKGVDSTLKIQPAELGDSAVYLCASSSGDGMGDTQYFGPGTRLTVL.

A few counts support this clonotype. CDR3 nucleotides: TGTGCCAGCAGTTTGCAGGGACCCTATGGCTACACCTTC. Translating gives CASSLQGPYGYTF. This chain uses TRBV28 with TRBJ1-2, with D tentatively TRBD1 (5 bases). Germline assignment: CDR1 MDHEN and CDR2 SYDVKM. The CDR3 covers 13 residues. V lost 3 bases, J lost 4 bases, and 9 bases lay in between.

There are a few counts of this clonotype. J is TRBJ1-5 and V is TRBV20-1; D remains unclear. V was trimmed by 8 bases and J by 3 bases, leaving 14 bases between them. CDR3 size: 13 residues. Germline CDR1 reads DFQATT; CDR2 reads SNEGSKA (reference sequence). CDR3 protein: CSSSKSYNQPQHF. CDR3 nucleotides: TGCAGTTCTTCCAAGTCCTACAATCAGCCCCAGCATTTT.

This clonotype was detected many times. This sequence joins TRBV4-3 and TRBJ2-1, with 7 bases lining up with TRBD1. Looked up from germline, CDR1 is LGHNA and CDR2 is YSLEER. V gave up 3 bases and J gave up 7 bases; unmatched junction bases: 6. The CDR3 sequence is 14 residues long. CDR3 sequence reads: CASSQQQGMNEQFF. In nucleotides, the CDR3 is TGCGCCAGCAGCCAGCAACAGGGGATGAATGAGCAGTTCTTC.

This clonotype was seen many times. V and J are TRBV2 and TRBJ2-2, with 9 bases that match TRBD1. The CDR3 runs 15 residues. Germline CDR1 SNHLY, CDR2 FYNNEI. V dropped 4 bases and J dropped 4; count of bases not matched to a gene: 4. The CDR3 loop is CASSAPDRGTGELFF. In DNA form, the CDR3 reads TGTGCCAGCAGTGCCCCGGACAGGGGCACCGGGGAGCTGTTTTTT.

The J gene is TRBJ1-2, the V gene TRBV7-2; no clear D gene. Trimming left V 5 bases short and J 1 base short, with 11 bases between. The CDR3 runs 14 residues. The germline V gene has CDR1 SGHTA and CDR2 FQGNSA. CDR3 sequence: CASSQDGINYGYTF. The CDR3 bases are TGTGCCAGCAGCCAGGACGGAATTAACTATGGCTACACCTTC.

The chain couples TRBV12-3 or TRBV12-4 to TRBJ2-1, with 10 bases lining up with TRBD2. CDR3 size: 16 residues. The trim removed 6 bases at V and 5 bases at J, leaving 10 bases unmatched. This CDR3 reads CASSPRDSGGNNEQFF. CDR3 bases: TGTGCCAGCAGCCCACGGGATAGCGGGGGGAACAATGAGCAGTTCTTC.

The J gene is TRBJ1-1, the V gene TRBV20-1, with D uncertain. In germline, CDR1 is DFQATT, CDR2 SNEGSKA (reference sequence). The ends were cut back, 3 bases at V and 0 bases at J, with 11 bases in the middle. This CDR3 region has 14 residues. The CDR3, as DNA: TGCAGTGCTAGCATCGGAGGCATGAACACTGAAGCTTTCTTT. Its protein is CSASIGGMNTEAFF.

This chain connects TRBV20-1 to TRBJ2-1; 7 bases fit TRBD2. CDR3 size: 15 residues. After removal of 1 base from V and 2 bases from J, the junction contained 5 bases not matched to a gene. Germline assignment: CDR1 DFQATT and CDR2 SNEGSKA (reference sequence). DNA for the CDR3: TGCAGTGCTAGAGGATTGGGGAGGGCCTACAATGAGCAGTTCTTC. It yields the protein CSARGLGRAYNEQFF.

Many counts were recorded for this clonotype. This chain connects TRBV11-2 to TRBJ1-5; D perhaps matches TRBD1 (6 bases). This CDR3 comprises 15 residues. Looked up from germline, CDR1 is SGHAT and CDR2 is FQNNGV. V was clipped by 4 bases and J by 1 base, with 11 bases between them. This chain's CDR3 is CASSSTGSSNQPQHF. Written as DNA, the CDR3 is TGTGCCAGCAGCTCAACAGGGTCGAGCAATCAGCCCCAGCATTTT.

This clonotype was found a few times. V usage is TRBV6-2 or TRBV6-3 and J usage is TRBJ2-3; 10 bases line up with TRBD2. Germline CDR1 is MNHEY and CDR2 is SVGEGT. Unmatched junction bases numbered 10, after V lost 0 bases and J lost 4 bases. CDR3 length: 18 amino acids. The CDR3 bases are TGTGCCAGCAGTTACTCGAAGGCTAGCGGGAGTGGGGCAGATACGCAGTATTTT. It is translated as CASSYSKASGSGADTQYF.

The chain uses TRBV28 and TRBJ2-3; 7 bases are shared with TRBD2. The germline gives CDR1 MDHEN, CDR2 SYDVKM. With 4 bases clipped from V and 4 bases from J, the junction kept 5 bases outside the gene matches. CDR3 length equals 14 residues. CDR3 sequence reads: CASSSGGYADTQYF. The DNA for the CDR3 is TGTGCCAGCAGTTCCGGGGGGTATGCAGATACGCAGTATTTT.

This clonotype turned up a few times. This chain joins TRBV20-1 and TRBJ2-1; the match to TRBD2 covers 11 bases. J gave up 4 bases and V 4 bases, and 9 bases lay outside the gene matches. This CDR3 spans 16 amino acids. Germline CDR1 is DFQATT and CDR2 is SNEGSKA (reference sequence). The CDR3 DNA reads as TGCAGTGCTACACTCCTAGCGGGGGGCTATTACAATGAGCAGTTCTTC. It codes for CSATLLAGGYYNEQFF.

The rearrangement links TRBV14 to TRBJ2-3; 8 bases agree with TRBD2. The V and J ends lost 5 bases and 1 base, in that order; junction bases with no gene match: 5. The CDR3 extends over 15 amino acids. Germline V lookup: CDR1 SGHDN, CDR2 FVKESK. CDR3 in amino acids: CASSSKAGGTDTQYF. CDR3 DNA sequence: TGTGCCAGCAGCTCAAAAGCGGGGGGCACAGATACGCAGTATTTT.

This clonotype was observed many times. The V call is TRBV4-3, the J call TRBJ2-7; D might be TRBD2 (6 bases). V shed 1 base and J shed 5 bases, with 21 bases lying between them. The germline V gene has CDR1 LGHNA and CDR2 YSLEER. The CDR3 is 17 residues long. Here the CDR3 reads CASSQARGASKGHEQYF. As DNA, the CDR3 is TGCGCCAGCAGCCAAGCCCGCGGGGCTAGCAAGGGCCACGAGCAGTACTTC.

The chain joins TRBV6-5 to TRBJ1-6; D possibly corresponds to TRBD1 (6 bases). The V gene's germline CDR1 is MNHEY and CDR2 SVGAGI. The V and J ends lost 6 bases and 13 bases respectively, with 13 bases between them. The CDR3 consists of 12 residues. In nucleotides, the CDR3 is TGTGCCAGCAGCGAACAGGGCAGGCCCCTCCACTTT. As protein: CASSEQGRPLHF.

The chain employs TRBV29-1 and TRBJ2-1, with D possibly called TRBD1 or TRBD2 (5 bases each). Trimming left V 4 bases short and J 8 bases short, with 12 bases between. Germline assignment: CDR1 SQVTM and CDR2 ANQGSEA. The CDR3 length is 12 residues. Written as DNA, the CDR3 is TGCAGCGTTGTGAGGGGCGCGTATGAGCAGTTCTTC. This encodes CSVVRGAYEQFF.

The gene calls are TRBV30 and TRBJ1-2; D is perhaps TRBD1 (5 bases). Germline CDR1 GTSNPN, CDR2 SVGIG (reference sequence). V was shortened by 5 bases and J by 4 bases, with 23 bases between the two germline ends. This CDR3 contains 16 residues. The CDR3 region is CAWARKGTAGGYGYTF. CDR3 in DNA: TGTGCCTGGGCGAGAAAAGGGACGGCGGGAGGCTATGGCTACACCTTC.

This clonotype was seen many times. In DNA, the CDR3 is TGTGCCACCAGCAGACCAGACACCGAAGAGACCCAGTACTTC. Its protein is CATSRPDTEETQYF. The V call is TRBV15, the J call TRBJ2-5; D is undetermined. The CDR3 runs to 14 residues. V lost 2 bases and J lost 3, with 10 bases in between. Germline CDR1 reads LNHNV; CDR2 reads YYDKDF (reference sequence).

In this sample, this clonotype turned up many times. J is TRBJ2-7 and V is TRBV5-7; D is unresolved. TRBV5-7 counts as an open reading frame of uncertain function. V shed 5 bases and J shed 0 bases, with 6 bases lying between them. CDR3 length equals 12 residues. The CDR3 is CASRLSSYEQYF. The CDR3 coding sequence is TGTGCCAGCAGGCTAAGCTCCTACGAGCAGTACTTC.

This clonotype occurred a few times. The chain has TRBV5-1 and TRBJ2-7; D unclear. CDR1 is SGHRS and CDR2 is YFSETQ in the germline V gene. V lost 0 bases to trimming and J lost 0 bases, with 7 bases between them. The CDR3 has 14 residues. The CDR3, as DNA: TGCGCCAGCAGCTTGGTACCGACCTCCTACGAGCAGTACTTC. Amino acid sequence: CASSLVPTSYEQYF.